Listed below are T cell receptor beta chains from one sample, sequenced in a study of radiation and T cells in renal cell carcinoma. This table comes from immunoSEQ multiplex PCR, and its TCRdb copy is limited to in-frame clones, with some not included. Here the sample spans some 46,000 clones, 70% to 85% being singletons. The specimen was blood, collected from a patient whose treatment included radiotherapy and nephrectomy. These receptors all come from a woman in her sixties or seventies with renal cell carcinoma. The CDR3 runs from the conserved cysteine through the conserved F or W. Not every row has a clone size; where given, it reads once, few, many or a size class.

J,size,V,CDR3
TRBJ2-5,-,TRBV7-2,CASSLGSGVGTQYF
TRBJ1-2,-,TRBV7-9,CASSLQGQGDPGYTF
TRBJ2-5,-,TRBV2,CASSEGVSNDSIETQYF
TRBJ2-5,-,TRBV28,CASTSGLAGVETQYF
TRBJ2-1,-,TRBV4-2,CASRRVDEQFF
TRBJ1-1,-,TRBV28,CASSSRGRNTEAFF
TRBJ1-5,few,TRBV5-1,CASSLRQGKRQPQHF
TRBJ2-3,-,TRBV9,CASSSTTDTLSSTDTQYF
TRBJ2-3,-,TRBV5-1,CASSSHGTDTQYF
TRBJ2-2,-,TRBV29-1,CSAHEHTGELFF
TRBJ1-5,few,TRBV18,CASSQERNQPQHF
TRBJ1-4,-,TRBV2,CASLWGGTNEKLFF
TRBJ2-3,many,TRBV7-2,CASSRQQGLDTQYF
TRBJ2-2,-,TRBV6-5,CASAAQGAGTGELFF
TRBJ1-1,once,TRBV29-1,CSVEYAGMGTEAFF
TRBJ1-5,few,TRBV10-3,CAISELGPSNQPQHF
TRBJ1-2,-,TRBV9,CASSPSGGSNYGYTF
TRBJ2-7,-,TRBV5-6,CASSLGRSSYEQYF
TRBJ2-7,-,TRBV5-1,CASSQGQGRYEQYF
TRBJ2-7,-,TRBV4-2,CASSQELAGTYEQYF
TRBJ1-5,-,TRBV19,CASSAGGVGNQPQHF
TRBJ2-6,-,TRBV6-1,CASSEWAGTGANVLTF
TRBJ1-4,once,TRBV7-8,CASSSSDRGQEKLFF
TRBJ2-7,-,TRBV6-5,CASTGNYEQYF
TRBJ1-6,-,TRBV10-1,CASSESRDGGSPLHF
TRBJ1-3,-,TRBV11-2,CASSLGANTIYF
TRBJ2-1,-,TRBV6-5,CATNVGLAGGEQFF
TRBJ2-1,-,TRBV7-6,CASSPGTSGLNEQFF
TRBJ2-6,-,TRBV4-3,CASSQDFPSSGANVLTF
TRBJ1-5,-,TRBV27,CASSQGYAGNQPQHF
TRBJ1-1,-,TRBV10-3,CATGRMNTEAFF
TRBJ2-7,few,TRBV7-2,CASSRGAPGWEQYF
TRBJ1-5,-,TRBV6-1,CASPGAGQGPQHF
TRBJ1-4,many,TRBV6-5,CASSYKLAQGNEKLFF
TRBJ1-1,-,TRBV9,CASSPRGGQNTEAFF
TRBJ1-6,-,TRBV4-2,CASSSGQGNSPLHF
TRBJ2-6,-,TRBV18,CASSPTGLGANVLTF
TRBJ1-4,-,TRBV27,CASSPQGVRYRPEKLFF
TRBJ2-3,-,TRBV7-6,CASSTGTGWTLSTDTQYF
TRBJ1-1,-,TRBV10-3,CAISESSDLNTEAFF
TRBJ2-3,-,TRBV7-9,CASSLGQGSTDTQYF
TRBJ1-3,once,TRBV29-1,CSVWDRGNGNTIYF
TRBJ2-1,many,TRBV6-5,CASSSGARRGQFF
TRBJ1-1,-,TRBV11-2,CASSITGGWNTEAFF
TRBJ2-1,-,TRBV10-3,CAISELASGRADEQFF
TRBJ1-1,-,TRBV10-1,CASSEWGATEAFF
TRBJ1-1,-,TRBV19,CASSKDRGQSGSFF
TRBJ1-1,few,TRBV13,CASSLEQGRTEAFF
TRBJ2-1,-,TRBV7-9,CASSRGGPSYNEQFF
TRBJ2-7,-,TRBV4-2,CASSQDRVEGMTYEQYF
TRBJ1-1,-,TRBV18,CASSPTNNYRGSGTEAFF
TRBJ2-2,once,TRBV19,CASGGTGEAGELFF
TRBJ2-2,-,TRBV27,CASSSHRVVTGELFF
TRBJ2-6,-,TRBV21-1,CASRRRLGARSGANVLTF
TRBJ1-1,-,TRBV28,CASSFSRGGATEAFF